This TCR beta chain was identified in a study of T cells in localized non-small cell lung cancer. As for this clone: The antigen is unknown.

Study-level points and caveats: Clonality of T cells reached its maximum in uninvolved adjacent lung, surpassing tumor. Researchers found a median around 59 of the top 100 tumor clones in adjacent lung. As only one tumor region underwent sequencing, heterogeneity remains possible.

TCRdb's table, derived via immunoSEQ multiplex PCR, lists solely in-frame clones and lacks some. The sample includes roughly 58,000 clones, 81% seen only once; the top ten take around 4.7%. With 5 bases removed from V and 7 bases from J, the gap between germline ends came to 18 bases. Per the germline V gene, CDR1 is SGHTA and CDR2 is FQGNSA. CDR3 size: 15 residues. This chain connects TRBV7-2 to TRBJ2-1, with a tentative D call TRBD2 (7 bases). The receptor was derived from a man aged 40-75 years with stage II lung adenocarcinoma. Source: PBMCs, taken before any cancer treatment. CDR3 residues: CASSPQGRGSNEQFF. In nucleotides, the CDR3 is TGTGCCAGCAGCCCCCAGGGGAGGGGGTCAAATGAGCAGTTCTTC.